Below are 27 T cell receptor beta chains sequenced from a single sample in a study of cytomegalovirus exposure and HLA in healthy donors. Use of 60 Vbeta and 13 Jbeta primers characterized the PCR. Here immunoSEQ multiplex PCR was the method, and the copy in TCRdb shows in-frame clones only, minus some. The table shows over 100,000 clones, with around 80% occurring only once. Sample: PBMCs. The receptors originated from a woman aged 18-29 years in good health and CMV-seropositive.

Remarks on this clone: A junction end diverges from the germline sequence, so it may reflect a read error. The chain recombines TRBV5-1 with TRBJ2-3; D uncertain. This CDR3 region has 12 residues. CDR1 is SGHRS, CDR2 YFSETQ, per germline. In DNA, the CDR3 is TGCGCCAGCAGTTTGGTCCAGGATACGCAGTATTTT. It codes for CASSLVQDTQYF.

This sequence joins TRBV6-5 and TRBJ1-2; D is unclear. The germline V gene encodes CDR1 MNHEY and CDR2 SVGAGI. V was clipped by 8 bases and J by 7 bases, with 14 bases between them. The CDR3 consists of 12 residues. As DNA, the CDR3 is TGTGCCAGCGGAACACCCGAGGGTGGCTACACCTTC. It yields the protein CASGTPEGGYTF.

This clone was detected only a few times. The rearrangement links TRBV5-6 to TRBJ2-3, with TRBD2 identical over 7 bases. Trimming removed 0 bases from V and 5 bases from J; junction bases left unmatched: 0. This CDR3 region has 13 residues. CDR1 is SGHDT and CDR2 is YYEEEE in the germline V gene. Written as DNA, the CDR3 is TGTGCCAGCAGCTTGGCGGGGGGAGATACGCAGTATTTT. Protein: CASSLAGGDTQYF.

The CDR3 loop is CASSIVTGELFF. CDR3 DNA: TGTGCCAGCAGCATAGTGACCGGGGAGCTGTTTTTT. The genes are TRBV2 and TRBJ2-2, with D unclear. The germline gives CDR1 SNHLY, CDR2 FYNNEI. The CDR3 covers 12 residues. The ends were cut back, 6 bases at V and 5 bases at J, with 7 bases in the middle.

The V and J genes are TRBV11-2 and TRBJ2-3; 7 positions match TRBD2. The CDR3 length is 17 residues. With V trimmed by 0 bases and J by 0 bases, 6 bases remained unmatched. Germline V CDR1 and CDR2: SGHAT, FQNNGV. The CDR3 nucleotides read TGTGCCAGCAGCTTAGATCTGGGAGGGTTTAGCACAGATACGCAGTATTTT. This codes for CASSLDLGGFSTDTQYF.

The J gene is TRBJ2-7, the V gene TRBV18; D possibly corresponds to TRBD2 (6 bases). The CDR3 has 13 amino acids. Germline CDR1 is KGHSH and CDR2 is LQKENI. V was shortened by 5 bases and J by 3 bases, with 11 bases between the two germline ends. The CDR3 protein is CASSGGLSYEQYF. CDR3 nucleotide sequence: TGTGCCAGCTCAGGGGGACTGAGCTACGAGCAGTACTTC.

The chain carries TRBV7-3 and TRBJ1-1; D gene unclear. Per germline, CDR1 SGHTA and CDR2 FQGTGA. V was cut by 5 bases and J by 0 bases, with 10 bases left in between. The CDR3 covers 14 residues. The CDR3: CASSPGGLNTEAFF. The CDR3 nucleotides are TGTGCCAGCAGCCCTGGAGGGCTGAACACTGAAGCTTTCTTT. Supplemented by reference TRBV7-3 and TRBJ1-1, the full variable domain reads GAGVSQTPSNKVTEKGKYVELRCDPISGHTALYWYRQSLGQGPEFLIYFQGTGAADDSGLPNDRFFAVRPEGSVSTLKIQRTERGDSAVYLCASSPGGLNTEAFFGQGTRLTVV.

This clone is a singleton in its sample. The gene calls are TRBV19 and TRBJ2-3; 11 bases map to TRBD1. Unmatched junction bases numbered 5, after V lost 3 bases and J lost 3 bases. There are 16 residues in the CDR3. The germline V gene has CDR1 LNHDA and CDR2 SQIVND (reference sequence). CDR3 DNA: TGTGCCAGTAGTATTAGTTGGGACAGGGGGACAGATACGCAGTATTTT. This codes for CASSISWDRGTDTQYF.

The chain recombines TRBV4-2 with TRBJ2-1; maybe TRBD2 (6 bases). This CDR3 has 16 amino acids. Germline V gene data show CDR1 as LGHNA and CDR2 as YNFKEQ. The V and J ends lost 0 bases and 6 bases respectively, with 15 bases between them. CDR3 DNA sequence: TGTGCCAGCAGCCAAGACACGGGGGAGGTTGGCAATGAGCAGTTCTTC. As protein: CASSQDTGEVGNEQFF.

This clone was counted once. J is TRBJ2-5 and V is TRBV7-9, with D possibly TRBD2 on 5 matching bases. The J call is doubtful: the DNA matches TRBJ2-7 better. From germline, CDR1 is SEHNR and CDR2 FQNEAQ (reference sequence). The CDR3 is 14 amino acids. CDR3 protein: CASSPLSGPYEQYF. The DNA for the CDR3 is TGTGCCAGCAGCCCGCTGAGCGGCCCCTACGAGCAGTACTTC.

In this sample, this clone turned up a few times. The chain combines TRBV28 with TRBJ1-6; D is undetermined. The germline CDR1 and CDR2 sequences are MDHEN and SYDVKM. Trimming cost V 3 bases and J 7 bases, with 25 bases left between them. The CDR3 sequence is 19 residues long. The CDR3 region is CASSFDGEAGELLNSPLHF. As DNA, the CDR3 is TGTGCCAGCAGTTTTGATGGGGAGGCCGGAGAACTGCTAAATTCACCCCTCCACTTT.

The chain recombines TRBV6-5 with TRBJ1-5; possibly TRBD1 for D (6 bases). The CDR3 contains 16 residues. Trimming removed 0 bases at V and 10 bases at J, with 19 bases between. Per the germline V gene, CDR1 is MNHEY and CDR2 is SVGAGI. CDR3 protein: CASSYSRDRRGYPQHF. CDR3 in DNA: TGTGCCAGCAGTTACTCGCGCGACAGGAGAGGTTACCCCCAGCATTTT.

CDR3 DNA sequence: TGTGCCTGGAGTAACTACCCGGGAGATACGCAGTATTTT. It specifies CAWSNYPGDTQYF. V usage is TRBV30 and J usage is TRBJ2-3, with no clear D. Germline V gene sequence: CDR1 GTSNPN, CDR2 SVGIG (reference sequence). The V gene lost 2 bases and the J gene lost 5 bases, with 11 bases spanning the gap. This CDR3 is 13 amino acids long. Variable domain in full (rest from reference TRBV30 and TRBJ2-3): SQTIHQWPATLVQPVGSPLSLECTVEGTSNPNLYWYRQAAGRGLQLLFYSVGIGQISSEVPQNLSASRPQDRQFILSSKKLLLSDSGFYLCAWSNYPGDTQYFGPGTRLTVL.

The V gene is TRBV19, the J gene TRBJ2-1; 7 bases line up with TRBD1. The CDR3 length is 14 residues. V was pared by 8 bases and J by 5 bases, with 9 bases of the junction left unmatched. CDR1 is LNHDA and CDR2 is SQIVND in the germline V gene (reference sequence). CDR3 DNA sequence: TGTGCCAGTCATGTGGCAGGGGGAGACAATGAGCAGTTCTTC. Translation gives CASHVAGGDNEQFF.

This chain joins TRBV15 and TRBJ2-3; D possibly corresponds to TRBD1 (6 bases). The V gene's germline CDR1 is LNHNV and CDR2 YYDKDF (reference sequence). Trimming took off 4 bases at V and 0 bases at J, with 11 bases between the two ends. The CDR3 has 15 residues. The CDR3 protein is CATSNRDFSTDTQYF. DNA for the CDR3: TGTGCCACCAGCAACAGGGATTTTAGCACAGATACGCAGTATTTT. Variable domain in full (rest from reference TRBV15 and TRBJ2-3): DAMVIQNPRYQVTQFGKPVTLSCSQTLNHNVMYWYQQKSSQAPKLLFHYYDKDFNNEADTPDNFQSRRPNTSFCFLDIRSPGLGDTAMYLCATSNRDFSTDTQYFGPGTRLTVL.

The chain recombines TRBV29-1 with TRBJ2-7, with a possible D match to TRBD1 (6 bases). V lost 4 bases, J lost 3 bases, and 13 bases lay in between. Germline CDR1 is SQVTM and CDR2 is ANQGSEA. This CDR3 is 13 amino acids long. CDR3 amino acids: CSVGEQGGYEQYF. The CDR3 nucleotides are TGCAGCGTTGGTGAACAGGGCGGCTACGAGCAGTACTTC.

J is TRBJ1-5 and V is TRBV18; D is perhaps TRBD1 (6 bases). This CDR3 contains 16 residues. From germline, CDR1 is KGHSH and CDR2 LQKENI. The germline V and J ends were trimmed by 3 bases and 0 bases, with 12 bases remaining between them. The CDR3 coding sequence is TGTGCCAGCTCACCCCGACAGGTAGATAGCAATCAGCCCCAGCATTTT. Translated: CASSPRQVDSNQPQHF.

This clone was picked up one time. The V and J genes are TRBV30 and TRBJ2-3; D is perhaps TRBD1 (6 bases). Germline V lookup: CDR1 GTSNPN, CDR2 SVGIG (reference sequence). The V end was cut by 2 bases, the J end by 5 bases, with 14 bases between. The CDR3 runs to 14 residues. The CDR3 protein is CAWSYGEGGDTQYF. CDR3 bases: TGTGCCTGGAGTTACGGGGAAGGGGGAGATACGCAGTATTTT.

V is TRBV7-2 and J is TRBJ2-1; perhaps TRBD2 as D (5 bases). The CDR3 covers 16 residues. Trimming left V 5 bases short and J 5 bases short, with 19 bases between. CDR1 and CDR2 (germline): SGHTA, FQGNSA. The DNA for the CDR3 is TGTGCCAGCAGCCCCCCGGGAATTAACCTCCACAATGAGCAGTTCTTC. Translated: CASSPPGINLHNEQFF.

This clone was found once. The J gene is TRBJ2-7, the V gene TRBV27, with TRBD2 matching over 10 bases. Germline V gives CDR1 MNHEY, CDR2 SMNVEV (reference sequence). This CDR3 has 15 residues. The J segment lost 1 base and the V segment lost 5 bases, leaving 5 bases of the junction unmatched. The CDR3 DNA follows: TGTGCCAGCAGTCACGGACTAGCGGCTTCCTACGAGCAGTACTTC. Its translation is CASSHGLAASYEQYF.

The rearrangement uses TRBV6-1 and TRBJ2-7; D is perhaps TRBD1 (6 bases). Looked up from germline, CDR1 is MNHNS and CDR2 is SASEGT. Trimming took 2 bases from V and 2 from J, leaving 13 bases between them. The CDR3 has 15 residues. The CDR3 reads CASSERDKGPYEQYF. DNA for the CDR3: TGTGCCAGCAGTGAACGGGACAAGGGTCCCTACGAGCAGTACTTC.

The chain has TRBV7-8 and TRBJ2-5; 7 bases match TRBD1. Germline trimming cut 4 bases from V and 0 bases from J; bases unmatched to any gene: 11. The CDR3 covers 17 residues. From germline, CDR1 is SGHVS and CDR2 FQNEAQ. CDR3 DNA: TGTGCCAGCAGCTCAGTTACGGGACAGAAGTACCAAGAGACCCAGTACTTC. It codes for CASSSVTGQKYQETQYF. Looking up the rest from reference TRBV7-8 and TRBJ2-5 gives the full variable domain: GAGVSQSPRYKVAKRGQDVALRCDPISGHVSLFWYQQALGQGPEFLTYFQNEAQLDKSGLPSDRFFAERPEGSVSTLKIQRTQQEDSAVYLCASSSVTGQKYQETQYFGPGTRLLVL.

The rearrangement links TRBV10-2 to TRBJ2-3; TRBD2 matches at 9 bases. The germline gives CDR1 WSHSY, CDR2 SAAADI. The CDR3 has 14 residues. The V and J ends lost 8 bases and 2 bases, in that order; junction bases with no gene match: 5. The CDR3 nucleotides read TGCGCCAGCTACCTAGCGGGGACCACAGATACGCAGTATTTT. It encodes CASYLAGTTDTQYF.

The chain is built from TRBV4-1 and TRBJ2-1; 9 bases are a match to TRBD1. Trimming removed 3 bases from V and 5 bases from J; junction bases left unmatched: 8. The germline V gene encodes CDR1 MGHRA and CDR2 YSYEKL. CDR3 size: 16 residues. The CDR3: CASSHLTGGVDNEQFF. CDR3 DNA: TGCGCCAGCAGCCATCTGACAGGGGGGGTTGACAATGAGCAGTTCTTC.

The chain couples TRBV5-1 to TRBJ1-6; possibly TRBD1 for D (5 bases). CDR1 and CDR2 from the germline V gene are SGHRS and YFSETQ. The CDR3 has 15 amino acids. V was shortened by 5 bases and J by 7 bases, with 16 bases between the two germline ends. The CDR3 protein is CASREGAPGNSPLHF. The DNA of the CDR3 is TGCGCCAGCAGGGAAGGGGCCCCTGGGAATTCACCCCTCCACTTT. The variable domain in full, completed from reference TRBV5-1 and TRBJ1-6, reads KAGVTQTPRYLIKTRGQQVTLSCSPISGHRSVSWYQQTPGQGLQFLFEYFSETQRNKGNFPGRFSGRQFSNSRSEMNVSTLELGDSALYLCASREGAPGNSPLHFGNGTRLTVT.

The chain uses TRBV6-1 and TRBJ2-5, with a tentative D call TRBD1 (6 bases). CDR3 length equals 14 residues. Trimming shortened V by 0 bases and J by 6 bases, and 11 bases separated the two germline ends. The germline gives CDR1 MNHNS, CDR2 SASEGT. The CDR3 region is CASSEAAGEKTQYF. The CDR3 coding sequence is TGTGCCAGCAGTGAAGCGGCAGGGGAAAAGACCCAGTACTTC.

J is TRBJ1-5 and V is TRBV19, with a tentative D call TRBD1 (5 bases). In germline, CDR1 is LNHDA, CDR2 SQIVND (reference sequence). V lost 1 base, J lost 7 bases, and 8 bases lay in between. The CDR3 length is 13 residues. The CDR3 DNA is TGTGCCAGTAGTATAGTGGAGGGGCAGCCCCAGCATTTT. Translating it yields CASSIVEGQPQHF.